The entry below describes one T cell receptor beta chain. Its antigen is not known. The data were obtained in a study of T cell responses to AZD1222 COVID-19 vaccine. Study-wide findings and caveats: Donors in the cohort were predominantly white British and more often female, and clonal diversity was possibly underestimated. Baseline testing showed seropositivity in only five or six AZD1222 recipients. Repertoires were obtained only post-peak T cell response. Nearly half of unique spike-specific TCRs reportedly avoided B.1.351 and B.1.1.7 mutated regions.

Method: immunoSEQ multiplex PCR; TCRdb's copy keeps in-frame clones and lacks some. The table records more than 95,000 clones, 85% to 95% of them present only once. CDR1 is LNHDA, CDR2 SQIVND, per germline (reference sequence). With V trimmed by 3 bases and J by 2 bases, 8 bases remained unmatched. CDR3 size: 16 residues. The specimen comprised peripheral blood, sampled on day 0 of AZD1222 vaccination. The J gene is TRBJ2-7, the V gene TRBV19; TRBD1 matches 9 bases. The receptor comes from an adult in good health. Written as DNA, the CDR3 is TGTGCCAGTAGTATCACAGGGGGCGCGGGGACCTACGAGCAGTACTTC. It is translated as CASSITGGAGTYEQYF.